These T cell receptor beta chains were read from a single sample in a study of T cell clones after liver transplantation. Only in-frame clones appear in the TCRdb table, and some are missing; sequencing was by immunoSEQ multiplex PCR. The sample consists of about 24,000 clones, 55% to 70% of them appearing once. The sample here was CD4+ T cells from blood, taken before liver transplant. Every receptor here comes from a human donor who received a liver transplant. CDR3s include the opening cysteine and the closing phenylalanine or tryptophan. D genes are given only for firm matches. Only part of the rows carry a size: once, few, many, or a class if the clone is expanded.

size: -
J: TRBJ2-3
V: TRBV28
D: TRBD2
DNA: TGTGCCAGCGTTCCTAGCGGGGTGCACACAGATACGCAGTATTTT
CDR3: CASVPSGVHTDTQYF

size: few
J: TRBJ1-6
V: TRBV6-6
D: -
DNA: TGTGCCAGCAGTCGAGGCACAAATTCACCCCTCCACTTT
CDR3: CASSRGTNSPLHF

size: -
J: TRBJ1-2
V: TRBV27
D: -
DNA: TGTGCCAGCAGTTCATCTCCCGCCGGGGCCTATGGCTACACCTTC
CDR3: CASSSSPAGAYGYTF

size: few
J: TRBJ1-1
V: TRBV6-5
D: TRBD1
DNA: TGTGCCAGCAGTCCCCGGGACAGCGTGAACACTGAAGCTTTCTTT
CDR3: CASSPRDSVNTEAFF

size: -
J: TRBJ2-1
V: TRBV9
D: TRBD2
DNA: TGTGCCAGCAGCGTATCTAGCGGGAATCATATGAATGAGCAGTTCTTC
CDR3: CASSVSSGNHMNEQFF

size: -
J: TRBJ2-1
V: TRBV5-1
D: -
DNA: TGCGCCAGCAGCTTGAGCTCCTACAATGAGCAGTTCTTC
CDR3: CASSLSSYNEQFF

size: -
J: TRBJ2-3
V: TRBV5-1
D: -
DNA: TGCGCCAGCAGCTTTCAATCAGATACGCAGTATTTT
CDR3: CASSFQSDTQYF

size: -
J: TRBJ1-2
V: TRBV4-3
D: -
DNA: TGCGCCAGCAGCCAAGAGGGCAGGGGTAACTATGGCTACACCTTC
CDR3: CASSQEGRGNYGYTF

size: once
J: TRBJ1-6
V: TRBV5-1
D: -
DNA: TGCGCCAGCAGCTTGGCAGGGAGCAATTCACCCCTCCACTTT
CDR3: CASSLAGSNSPLHF

size: -
J: TRBJ2-2
V: TRBV30
D: TRBD2
DNA: TGTGCCTGGAGGACTAGCGGGAGCACCGGGGAGCTGTTTTTT
CDR3: CAWRTSGSTGELFF

size: -
J: TRBJ2-7
V: TRBV6-5
D: -
DNA: TGTGCCAGCAGCAATACTTACGAGCAGTACTTC
CDR3: CASSNTYEQYF

size: -
J: TRBJ1-2
V: TRBV7-2
D: -
DNA: TGTGCCAGCAGCTTAAGGGGGAACTATGGCTACACCTTC
CDR3: CASSLRGNYGYTF

size: -
J: TRBJ2-2
V: TRBV6-6
D: -
DNA: TGTGCCAGCAGTTTGCCGGCAGCCAACACCGGGGAGCTGTTTTTT
CDR3: CASSLPAANTGELFF

size: few
J: TRBJ1-2
V: TRBV27
D: TRBD1
DNA: TGTGCCAGCAGCCCCCTTACCGGGACAGGGATATATGGCTACACCTTC
CDR3: CASSPLTGTGIYGYTF

size: few
J: TRBJ1-3
V: TRBV5-1
D: -
DNA: TGCGCCAGCAGCTTGGTATTATCAGGCAACCTAGTGAACTCTGGAAACACCATATATTTT
CDR3: CASSLVLSGNLVNSGNTIYF

size: -
J: TRBJ2-3
V: TRBV5-1
D: TRBD2
DNA: TGCGCCAGCAGCTTGGAAACTAGCGGGGAAGGTGATACGCAGTATTTT
CDR3: CASSLETSGEGDTQYF

size: -
J: TRBJ1-3
V: TRBV21-1
D: -
DNA: TGTGCCAGCAGCAAACCCGACAGGGGGCTTGAAGTGTGTGGAAACACCATATATTTT
CDR3: CASSKPDRGLEVCGNTIYF

size: few
J: TRBJ2-3
V: TRBV6-4
D: TRBD2
DNA: TGTGCCAGCAGTCCCCAGGCGGGGGGGGGACCAGATACGCAGTATTTT
CDR3: CASSPQAGGGPDTQYF

size: few
J: TRBJ1-4
V: TRBV10-3
D: -
DNA: TGTGCCATCAAGCCGGGAACTAATGAAAAACTGTTTTTT
CDR3: CAIKPGTNEKLFF

size: few
J: TRBJ2-1
V: TRBV12-2
D: -
DNA: TGTGCAAGTCGCTGTGGGGCGAGAACGGGAGTATTTGGGAGTGAGCAGTTCTTC
CDR3: CASRCGARTGVFGSEQFF

size: -
J: TRBJ1-6
V: TRBV28
D: -
DNA: TGTGCCAGCAGCTTCTCGGAGTTGGTTATTAATTCACCCCTCCACTTT
CDR3: CASSFSELVINSPLHF

size: -
J: TRBJ2-3
V: TRBV27
D: TRBD1
DNA: TGTGCCAGCAGCTTGGGACAGACCTACACAGATACGCAGTATTTT
CDR3: CASSLGQTYTDTQYF

size: -
J: TRBJ2-7
V: TRBV5-8
D: -
DNA: TGTGCCAGCAGCTTTGGGGCAGTAGGAACCTACGAGCAGTACTTC
CDR3: CASSFGAVGTYEQYF

size: -
J: TRBJ1-5
V: TRBV2
D: TRBD1
DNA: TGTGCCAGCAGTGAACAGACAGGGTACCAGCCCCAGCATTTT
CDR3: CASSEQTGYQPQHF

size: -
J: TRBJ1-5
V: TRBV6-5
D: -
DNA: TGTGCCAGCAGTGGTACTGTAGGACAGCCCCAGCATTTT
CDR3: CASSGTVGQPQHF

size: -
J: TRBJ1-4
V: TRBV2
D: -
DNA: TGTGCCAGCAGTGACCAGGGTGAAAAACTGTTTTTT
CDR3: CASSDQGEKLFF

size: once
J: TRBJ2-4
V: TRBV11-2
D: -
DNA: TGTGCCAGCAGCCCGTCTAGCGTGCTAGCCAAAAACATTCAGTACTTC
CDR3: CASSPSSVLAKNIQYF

size: few
J: TRBJ2-7
V: TRBV29-1
D: TRBD1
DNA: TGCAGCGTTCGCCGGGACAGGGGCGAGCAGTACTTC
CDR3: CSVRRDRGEQYF

size: few
J: TRBJ1-1
V: TRBV5-6
D: -
DNA: TGTGCCAGCAACTTCGGGCCGACGGTGAACACTGAAGCTTTCTTT
CDR3: CASNFGPTVNTEAFF

size: -
J: TRBJ1-2
V: TRBV6-6
D: -
DNA: TGTGCCAGCAGTCCGGGTATTAACTATGGCTACACCTTC
CDR3: CASSPGINYGYTF

size: -
J: TRBJ1-3
V: TRBV29-1
D: -
DNA: TGCAGCGTTGAAATAGGAGGAAACACCATATATTTT
CDR3: CSVEIGGNTIYF

size: once
J: TRBJ2-3
V: TRBV5-1
D: TRBD2
DNA: TGCGCCAGCAGCTTAGCGGGGGCCCCCCCAGATACGCAGTATTTT
CDR3: CASSLAGAPPDTQYF

size: -
J: TRBJ1-2
V: TRBV28
D: -
DNA: TGTGCCAGCAGTTTTGGCAGGGGAGACTATGGCTACACCTTC
CDR3: CASSFGRGDYGYTF

size: -
J: TRBJ2-4
V: TRBV6-1
D: -
DNA: TGTGCCAGCAGTGAAAGTGGAGGGGACATTCAGTACTTC
CDR3: CASSESGGDIQYF

size: few
J: TRBJ1-2
V: TRBV30
D: -
DNA: TGTGCCTGGAGTGTCACCAAAAATGCTAACTATGGCTACACCTTC
CDR3: CAWSVTKNANYGYTF

size: few
J: TRBJ1-6
V: TRBV5-1
D: TRBD1
DNA: TGCGCCAGCAGCTTGGTAGGACAGGGGAATTCACCCCTCCACTTT
CDR3: CASSLVGQGNSPLHF

size: -
J: TRBJ1-6
V: TRBV4-2
D: -
DNA: TGTGCCAGCAGCCAAGATAGGGGGGGATTCTCACCCCTCCACTTT
CDR3: CASSQDRGGFSPLHF

size: -
J: TRBJ2-3
V: TRBV29-1
D: -
DNA: TGCAGCGTTGCTGAGTATACGCAGTATTTT
CDR3: CSVAEYTQYF

size: few
J: TRBJ1-1
V: TRBV27
D: TRBD1
DNA: TGTGCCAGCAGTTTACGGGGACAGGAAGCTTTCTTT
CDR3: CASSLRGQEAFF

size: -
J: TRBJ2-1
V: TRBV30
D: -
DNA: TGTGCCTGGAGTGTATGGGGGGCCACCTACAATGAGCAGTTCTTC
CDR3: CAWSVWGATYNEQFF

size: -
J: TRBJ2-5
V: TRBV7-2
D: TRBD2
DNA: TGTGCCAGCAGCTCCCTACTAGCGGGAGGAGAGACCCAGTACTTC
CDR3: CASSSLLAGGETQYF

size: -
J: TRBJ2-5
V: TRBV2
D: -
DNA: TGTGCCAGCATAAGCGTTGGAGAGACCCAGTACTTC
CDR3: CASISVGETQYF

size: once
J: TRBJ2-3
V: TRBV19
D: TRBD2
DNA: TGTGCCAGTAGGACCCTGACTAGCGGGAGGGGTCAAAGCACAGATACGCAGTATTTT
CDR3: CASRTLTSGRGQSTDTQYF

size: -
J: TRBJ2-5
V: TRBV5-6
D: -
DNA: TGTGCCAGCAGCTACTGGGTCGCGCGAGAGACCCAGTACTTC
CDR3: CASSYWVARETQYF

size: -
J: TRBJ1-5
V: TRBV6-6
D: TRBD1
DNA: TGTGCCAGCAGCAAAACAGGGGCGTGGGATCAGCCCCAGCATTTT
CDR3: CASSKTGAWDQPQHF

size: -
J: TRBJ2-5
V: TRBV6-1
D: -
DNA: TGTGCCAGCAGTGAAATCGTACCGACCGGGGAGACCCAGTACTTC
CDR3: CASSEIVPTGETQYF

size: -
J: TRBJ2-1
V: TRBV14
D: -
DNA: TGTGCCAGCAGCGCAAAGGGGGTCAAACAGTTCTTC
CDR3: CASSAKGVKQFF

size: few
J: TRBJ2-7
V: TRBV6-1
D: -
DNA: TGTGCCAGCAGTGAGACCTACGAGCAGTACTTC
CDR3: CASSETYEQYF

size: -
J: TRBJ2-1
V: TRBV6-5
D: -
DNA: TGTGCCAGCAGCGGTACCGTAATAAGTGAGCAGTTCTTC
CDR3: CASSGTVISEQFF